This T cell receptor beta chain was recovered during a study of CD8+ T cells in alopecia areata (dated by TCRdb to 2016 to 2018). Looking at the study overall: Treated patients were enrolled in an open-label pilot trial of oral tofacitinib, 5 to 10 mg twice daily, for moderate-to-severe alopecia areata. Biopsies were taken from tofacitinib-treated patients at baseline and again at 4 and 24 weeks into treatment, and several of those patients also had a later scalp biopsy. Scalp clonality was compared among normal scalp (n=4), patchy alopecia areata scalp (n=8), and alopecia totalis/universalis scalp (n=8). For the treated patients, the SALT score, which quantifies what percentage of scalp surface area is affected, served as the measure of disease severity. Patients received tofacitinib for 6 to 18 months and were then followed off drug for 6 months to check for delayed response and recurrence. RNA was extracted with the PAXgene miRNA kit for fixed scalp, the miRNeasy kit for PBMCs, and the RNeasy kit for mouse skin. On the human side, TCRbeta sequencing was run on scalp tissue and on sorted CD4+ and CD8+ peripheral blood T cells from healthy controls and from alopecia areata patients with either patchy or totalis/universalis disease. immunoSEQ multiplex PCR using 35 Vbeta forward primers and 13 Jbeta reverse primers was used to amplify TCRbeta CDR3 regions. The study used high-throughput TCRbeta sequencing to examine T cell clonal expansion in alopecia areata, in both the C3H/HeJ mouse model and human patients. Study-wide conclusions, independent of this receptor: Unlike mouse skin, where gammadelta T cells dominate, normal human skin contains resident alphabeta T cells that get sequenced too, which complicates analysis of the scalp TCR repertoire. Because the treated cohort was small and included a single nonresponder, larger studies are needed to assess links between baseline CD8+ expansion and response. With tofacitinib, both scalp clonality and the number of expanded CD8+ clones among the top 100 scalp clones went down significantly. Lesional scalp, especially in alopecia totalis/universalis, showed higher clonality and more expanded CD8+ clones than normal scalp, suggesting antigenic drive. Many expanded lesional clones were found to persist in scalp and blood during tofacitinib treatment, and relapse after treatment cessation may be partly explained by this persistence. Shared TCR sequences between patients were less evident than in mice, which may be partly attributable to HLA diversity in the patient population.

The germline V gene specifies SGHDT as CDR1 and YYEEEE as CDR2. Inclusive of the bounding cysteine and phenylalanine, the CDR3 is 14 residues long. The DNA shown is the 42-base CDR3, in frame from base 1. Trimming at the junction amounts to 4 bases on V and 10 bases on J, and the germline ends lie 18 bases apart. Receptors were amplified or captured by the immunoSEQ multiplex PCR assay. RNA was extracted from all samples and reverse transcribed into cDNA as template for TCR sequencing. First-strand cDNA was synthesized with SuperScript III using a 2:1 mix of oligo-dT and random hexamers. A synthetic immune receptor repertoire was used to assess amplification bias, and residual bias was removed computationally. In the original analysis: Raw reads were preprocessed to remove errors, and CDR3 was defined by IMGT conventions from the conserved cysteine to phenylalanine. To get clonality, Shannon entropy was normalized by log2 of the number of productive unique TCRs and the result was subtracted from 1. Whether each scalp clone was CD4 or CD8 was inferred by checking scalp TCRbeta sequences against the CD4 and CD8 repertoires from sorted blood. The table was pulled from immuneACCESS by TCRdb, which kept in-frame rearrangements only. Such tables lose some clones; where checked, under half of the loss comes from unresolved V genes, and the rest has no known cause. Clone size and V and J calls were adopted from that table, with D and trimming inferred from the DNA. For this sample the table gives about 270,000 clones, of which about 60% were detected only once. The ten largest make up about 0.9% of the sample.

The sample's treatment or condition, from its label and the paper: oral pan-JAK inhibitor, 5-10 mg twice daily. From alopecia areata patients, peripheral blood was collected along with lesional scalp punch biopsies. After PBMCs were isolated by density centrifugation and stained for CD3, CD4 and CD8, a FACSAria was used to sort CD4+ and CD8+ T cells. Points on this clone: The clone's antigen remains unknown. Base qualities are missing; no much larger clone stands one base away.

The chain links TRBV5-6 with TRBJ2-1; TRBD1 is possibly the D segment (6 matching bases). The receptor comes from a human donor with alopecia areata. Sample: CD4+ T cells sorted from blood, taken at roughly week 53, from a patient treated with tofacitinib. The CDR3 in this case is CASSEPGQEEEQFF. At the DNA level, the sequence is TGTGCCAGCAGCGAGCCGGGACAAGAAGAAGAGCAGTTCTTC.